A single sample is the source of the 22 T cell receptor beta chains below, sequenced in a study of blood T cells in healthy people across ages. A second PCR, run for roughly 7 to 12 cycles, used a sample-barcoded 5' primer plus a J-beta primer mix. TCRdb re-derived calls from the 5' RACE reads in MiXCR, one entry per CDR3 protein. The sample lists 2 million or so distinct CDR3 sequences, less than 50% occurring once. Sample: blood. The source of these receptors is a woman between 40 and 50 years old in good health.

Comments on this clonotype: A clone one base away is much larger, so this may be a read error. The chain has TRBV5-1 and TRBJ1-6; D gene unclear. Germline V CDR1 and CDR2: SGHRS, YFSETQ. V lost 0 bases and J 1 base, leaving 2 bases between the germline ends. The CDR3 loop spans 14 amino acids. DNA for the CDR3: TGCGCCAGCAGCTTGGAGTCCTATAATTCACCCCTCCACTTT. It is translated as CASSLESYNSPLHF.

The rearrangement uses TRBV3-1 and TRBJ1-2, with unresolved D. The germline CDR1 and CDR2 sequences are LGHDT and YNNKEL (reference sequence). V was shortened by 6 bases and J by 0 bases, with 17 bases between the two germline ends. CDR3 length: 16 residues. The CDR3 DNA follows: TGTGCCAGCAGTCAGACCTTATTCAAAGCTAACTATGGCTACACCTTC. Translated: CASSQTLFKANYGYTF.

The rearrangement links TRBV7-9 to TRBJ2-3; TRBD1 agrees at 10 bases. Germline loops: CDR1 SEHNR, CDR2 FQNEAQ (reference sequence). V lost 5 bases to trimming and J lost 5 bases; unmatched junction nucleotides: 7. This CDR3 spans 15 amino acids. CDR3 nucleotides: TGTGCCAGCAGCGCGACAGGGGGCGCGGGAGATACGCAGTATTTT. Protein: CASSATGGAGDTQYF.

The chain employs TRBV6-5 and TRBJ2-6; D gene unclear. The CDR3 extends over 15 amino acids. Germline-derived CDR1 and CDR2 are MNHEY and SVGAGI. With 6 bases removed from V and 0 bases from J, the gap between germline ends came to 9 bases. The CDR3 region has the DNA TGTGCCAGCAGCCGACATTCCTCTGGGGCCAACGTCCTGACTTTC. It codes for CASSRHSSGANVLTF.

This clonotype came up a few times. The rearrangement links TRBV28 to TRBJ2-7; possibly TRBD1 for D (6 bases). The CDR3 runs 13 residues. The V end was cut by 3 bases, the J end by 2 bases, with 8 bases between. Germline CDR1 and CDR2: MDHEN and SYDVKM. CDR3 loop: CASSFHRAYEQYF. As DNA, the CDR3 is TGTGCCAGCAGTTTCCACAGGGCCTACGAGCAGTACTTC.

This sequence joins TRBV14 and TRBJ2-7; D is unclear. Between the trimmed V and J ends, which lost 0 bases and 2 bases, there was a span of 11 bases. The CDR3 has 15 residues. Germline CDR1 and CDR2: SGHDN and FVKESK. This chain's CDR3 is CASSQEAGFTYEQYF. The CDR3 DNA reads TGTGCCAGCAGCCAAGAGGCAGGATTCACCTACGAGCAGTACTTC.

This chain links TRBV6-2 or TRBV6-3 with TRBJ2-6; D is perhaps TRBD1 (6 bases). Germline-derived CDR1 and CDR2 are MNHEY and SVGEGT. V shed 1 base and J shed 1 base, with 11 bases lying between them. CDR3 size: 17 residues. CDR3 residues: CASSYLPTGSGANVLTF. For the CDR3, the DNA is TGTGCCAGCAGTTACTTACCCACAGGGTCTGGGGCCAACGTCCTGACTTTC.

This clonotype was seen a handful of times. The chain links TRBV7-2 to TRBJ2-5; 9 bases are shared with TRBD2. The DNA end is more similar to TRBJ2-7, so the J call may be wrong. Germline V lookup: CDR1 SGHTA, CDR2 FQGNSA. The CDR3 runs to 17 residues. Here the CDR3 DNA reads TGTGCCAGCAGCTTAACCAGGGGTAGCGGGGGTAGTTACGAGCAGTACTTC. Amino acid sequence: CASSLTRGSGGSYEQYF.

The genes are TRBV15 and TRBJ1-2; D possibly corresponds to TRBD1 (6 bases). CDR1 LNHNV and CDR2 YYDKDF come from the germline V gene (reference sequence). Trimming removed 3 bases from V and 4 bases from J, with 9 bases in between. The CDR3 is made up of 13 amino acids. CDR3 protein: CATSRGDIYGYTF. CDR3 coding DNA: TGTGCCACCAGCAGGGGGGACATCTATGGCTACACCTTC.

The CDR3 DNA follows: TGTGCCAGCAGTGAGGACAGCCTCTATGGCTACACCTTC. It codes for CASSEDSLYGYTF. The chain combines TRBV12-3 or TRBV12-4 with TRBJ1-2; the D gene is possibly TRBD1 (6 bases). The CDR3 totals 13 residues. V was pared by 5 bases and J by 4 bases, with 11 bases between.

The CDR3 DNA follows: TGTGCCATCAGTGAGTTGGGGGACAGTTCACCCCTCCACTTT. Protein sequence: CAISELGDSSPLHF. The chain links TRBV10-3 to TRBJ1-6, with 7 bases matching TRBD1. The CDR3 length is 14 residues. The V gene's germline CDR1 is ENHRY and CDR2 SYGVKD. Trimming took 1 base from V and 9 from J; bases not matched to a gene: 3.

This chain joins TRBV20-1 and TRBJ2-3, with 11 bases identical to TRBD1. Germline CDR1 is DFQATT and CDR2 is SNEGSKA (reference sequence). V trimming: 6 bases; J trimming: 6 bases; junction bases outside the gene matches: 11. The CDR3 spans 15 residues. CDR3 bases: TGCAGTGCCGCGAAAGGACAGGGGGCAGTGGATACGCAGTATTTT. This codes for CSAAKGQGAVDTQYF.

This clonotype was seen only a few times. V is TRBV20-1 and J is TRBJ2-3; 15 nucleotides align to TRBD2. CDR3 length equals 18 residues. The trim removed 0 bases at V and 3 bases at J, leaving 7 bases unmatched. The germline gives CDR1 DFQATT, CDR2 SNEGSKA (reference sequence). The CDR3 sequence is CSARDLSGTSGGTDTQYF. CDR3 in DNA: TGCAGTGCTAGAGACTTATCCGGGACTAGCGGGGGGACAGATACGCAGTATTTT.

The chain recombines TRBV6-5 with TRBJ1-2, with D possibly matching TRBD1 (6 bases). Trimming removed 4 bases from V and 2 bases from J, with 14 bases in between. Germline CDR1 reads MNHEY; CDR2 reads SVGAGI. This CDR3 is 15 amino acids long. CDR3 residues: CASSWSRQVNYGYTF. DNA of the CDR3: TGTGCCAGCAGTTGGTCCCGACAGGTGAACTATGGCTACACCTTC.

The chain employs TRBV4-2 and TRBJ2-7; 8 nucleotides align to TRBD1. The CDR3 totals 16 residues. The V gene's germline CDR1 is LGHNA and CDR2 YNFKEQ. J was trimmed by 3 bases and V by 1 base; bases with no gene match: 8. The CDR3 reads CASSQVAGTGRYEQYF. DNA of the CDR3: TGTGCCAGCAGCCAAGTTGCCGGGACAGGACGCTACGAGCAGTACTTC.

The chain uses TRBV5-1 and TRBJ2-7, with D tentatively TRBD2 (6 bases). The CDR3 totals 14 residues. The V and J ends lost 1 base and 7 bases respectively, with 15 bases between them. CDR1 is SGHRS and CDR2 is YFSETQ in the germline V gene. The CDR3 DNA reads as TGCGCCAGCAGCTTGTCCGGGACTCAGGATGAGCAGTACTTC. Amino acid sequence: CASSLSGTQDEQYF.

The chain recombines TRBV6-5 with TRBJ1-2; D is perhaps TRBD1 (6 bases). Between the trimmed V and J ends, which lost 6 bases and 2 bases, there was a span of 13 bases. CDR1 MNHEY and CDR2 SVGAGI come from the germline V gene. The CDR3 is 14 residues long. CDR3 sequence reads: CASSRDTGNYGYTF. The CDR3 DNA is TGTGCCAGCAGCAGGGACACGGGCAACTATGGCTACACCTTC.

The chain uses TRBV27 and TRBJ2-3; a possible D gene is TRBD1 (6 bases). CDR1 MNHEY and CDR2 SMNVEV come from the germline V gene (reference sequence). CDR3 size: 17 residues. Trimming pared 1 base from V and 1 base from J, leaving 15 bases between. CDR3 amino acids: CASSLLRDMTRTDTQYF. In nucleotides, the CDR3 is TGTGCCAGCAGTTTATTAAGGGACATGACTCGCACAGATACGCAGTATTTT.

V and J are TRBV27 and TRBJ2-1; TRBD2 matches 12 bases. CDR3 size: 17 residues. Germline V gene lookup returns CDR1 MNHEY and CDR2 SMNVEV (reference sequence). V was pared by 2 bases and J by 1 base, with 3 bases of the junction left unmatched. CDR3 DNA: TGTGCCAGCAGTTTAATGCTAGCGGGGGGGTCCTACAATGAGCAGTTCTTC. Amino acids: CASSLMLAGGSYNEQFF.

The CDR3 nucleotides are TGTGCCAGCAGCCCCGGACAGGGGGACACTGAAGCTTTCTTT. Its translation: CASSPGQGDTEAFF. The rearrangement joins TRBV7-9 to TRBJ1-1; 10 bases are shared with TRBD1. V dropped 5 bases and J dropped 3; count of bases not matched to a gene: 3. The CDR3 loop spans 14 amino acids. Germline CDR1 and CDR2: SEHNR and FQNEAQ (reference sequence).

The chain employs TRBV5-1 and TRBJ2-2; 11 bases match TRBD2. The V segment lost 3 bases and the J segment 2 bases; nucleotides outside the gene matches: 6. The V gene's germline CDR1 is SGHRS and CDR2 YFSETQ. The CDR3 is 17 residues long. Here the CDR3 DNA reads TGCGCCAGCAGCTCAACTAGCGGGGGACTTAACACCGGGGAGCTGTTTTTT. This sequence encodes CASSSTSGGLNTGELFF.

The chain carries TRBV29-1 and TRBJ2-5, with D unresolved. Trimming stripped 0 bases from V and 3 bases from J, with 17 bases between. Germline V gives CDR1 SQVTM, CDR2 ANQGSEA. The CDR3 consists of 16 residues. The CDR3 nucleotides read TGCAGCGTTGAAGATCGGATTGCGGCGGAGAAAGAGACCCAGTACTTC. Translating gives CSVEDRIAAEKETQYF.